Following are 8 T cell receptor beta chains from one sample sequenced in a study of STAT5B mutations in CD4+ large granular lymphocyte leukemia. Profiling relied on immunoSEQ multiplex PCR, and the TCRdb table lists in-frame clones only, not all of them. The table records roughly 23,000 clones, around 76% of them present only once. Sequenced material: CD4+ T cells from blood buffy coats. These receptors all stem from a human donor in good health.

V usage is TRBV5-4 and J usage is TRBJ1-1; 11 nucleotides line up with TRBD1. This CDR3 spans 17 amino acids. The V gene end was trimmed by 1 base and the J gene end by 5 bases; junction bases not matched to a gene: 10. In germline, CDR1 is SGHNT, CDR2 YYREEE (reference sequence). CDR3 DNA: TGTGCCAGCAGCTTGCCCGGACAGGGGGCACGTCGGACTGAAGCTTTCTTT. This translates into CASSLPGQGARRTEAFF.

The chain joins TRBV6-5 to TRBJ1-1; D uncertain. Germline V gene sequence: CDR1 MNHEY, CDR2 SVGAGI. The V end was cut by 4 bases, the J end by 6 bases, with 12 bases between. The length of the CDR3 is 13 residues. The CDR3 DNA is TGTGCCAGCAGTTCCCGTCGGAGAGCTGAAGCTTTCTTT. Translated: CASSSRRRAEAFF.

This clone was recorded only once. One junction end does not reproduce the germline sequence, and a read error may be involved. The same CDR3 also results from other DNA sequences found in this sample. The gene calls are TRBV28 and TRBJ2-7, with 7 bases identical to TRBD2. Per germline, CDR1 MDHEN and CDR2 SYDVKM. This CDR3 contains 16 residues. DNA for the CDR3: TGTGCCAGCAGGTGGGCGGGAGCGAGCCTCCCCTACGAGCAGTATTTC. As protein: CASRWAGASLPYEQYF.

A few counts support this clone. The chain couples TRBV6-5 to TRBJ2-7; a weak D match, TRBD1 (5 bases). Germline lookup yields CDR1 MNHEY and CDR2 SVGAGI. V was cut by 5 bases and J by 2 bases, with 10 bases left in between. The CDR3 contains 13 residues. The DNA of the CDR3 is TGTGCCAGCAGTCGACAGCCCACCTACGAGCAGTACTTC. Translated, it gives CASSRQPTYEQYF.

V usage is TRBV5-4 and J usage is TRBJ2-7; D gene unclear. CDR1 is SGHNT and CDR2 is YYREEE in the germline V gene (reference sequence). This CDR3 spans 15 amino acids. V lost 5 bases, J lost 2 bases, and 17 bases lay in between. CDR3 residues: CASSGLGFGAYEQYF. The CDR3, as DNA: TGTGCCAGCAGTGGTTTAGGGTTTGGGGCCTACGAGCAGTACTTC.

V is TRBV4-1 and J is TRBJ2-1; D is possibly TRBD2 (6 bases). Trimming cost V 0 bases and J 4 bases, with 19 bases left between them. The CDR3 length is 18 residues. CDR1 is MGHRA and CDR2 is YSYEKL in the germline V gene. CDR3 coding DNA: TGCGCCAGCAGCCAAGAAGGCGGGGCCGGATTCTCATACAATGAGCAGTTCTTC. This gives the protein CASSQEGGAGFSYNEQFF.

V is TRBV6-6 and J is TRBJ2-6, with D uncertain. The V end was cut by 8 bases, the J end by 0 bases, with 8 bases between. Germline V lookup: CDR1 MNHNY, CDR2 SVGAGI (reference sequence). This CDR3 spans 14 amino acids. CDR3 coding DNA: TGTGCCAGCTCCAAGGTCTCTGGGGCCAACGTCCTGACTTTC. Translating gives CASSKVSGANVLTF.

The gene calls are TRBV4-2 and TRBJ1-6, with D perhaps TRBD1 (6 bases). V was clipped by 3 bases and J by 9 bases, with 15 bases between them. Germline V gene sequence: CDR1 LGHNA, CDR2 YNFKEQ. The CDR3 runs 15 residues. The CDR3 spells CASSQVSGAGSPLHF. CDR3 coding DNA: TGTGCCAGCAGCCAGGTGTCAGGGGCAGGTTCACCCCTCCACTTT.